A single sample is the source of the 31 T cell receptor beta chains below, sequenced in a study of cytomegalovirus exposure and HLA in healthy donors. Amplification used 60 Vbeta primers and 13 Jbeta primers. TCRdb's copy holds only in-frame clones and misses some; the assay was immunoSEQ multiplex PCR. The sample lists approximately 150,000 clones, roughly four fifths occurring once. Sequenced sample: PBMCs. Receptor source: a woman in her sixties or seventies in good health and CMV-seropositive.

The chain couples TRBV29-1 to TRBJ1-2, with 7 nucleotides matching TRBD1. The V gene end was trimmed by 3 bases and the J gene end by 1 base; junction bases not matched to a gene: 5. The germline gives CDR1 SQVTM, CDR2 ANQGSEA. The CDR3 length is 14 residues. Here the CDR3 DNA reads TGCAGCGTTGAGACAGGGAGGCGTAACTATGGCTACACCTTC. As protein: CSVETGRRNYGYTF. Full variable domain (outside the CDR3, taken from reference TRBV29-1 and TRBJ1-2): SAVISQKPSRDICQRGTSLTIQCQVDSQVTMMFWYRQQPGQSLTLIATANQGSEATYESGFVIDKFPISRPNLTFSTLTVSNMSPEDSSIYLCSVETGRRNYGYTFGSGTRLTVV.

The V call is TRBV28, the J call TRBJ1-5; D unresolved. This CDR3 has 15 residues. Germline CDR1 reads MDHEN; CDR2 reads SYDVKM. V was trimmed by 2 bases and J by 0 bases, leaving 8 bases between them. Written as DNA, the CDR3 is TGTGCCAGCAGTTTACCCACGGTTAGCAATCAGCCCCAGCATTTT. Translation: CASSLPTVSNQPQHF.

The gene calls are TRBV4-1 and TRBJ1-2; a possible D gene is TRBD1 (5 bases). In germline, CDR1 is MGHRA, CDR2 YSYEKL. The CDR3 loop spans 16 amino acids. V shed 1 base and J shed 2 bases, with 14 bases lying between them. CDR3 loop: CASSQVLTQANYGYTF. The CDR3 region has the DNA TGCGCCAGCAGCCAAGTTTTGACACAGGCCAACTATGGCTACACCTTC.

This chain links TRBV10-3 with TRBJ1-1; tentatively, D is TRBD1 (5 bases). This CDR3 contains 17 residues. Trimming stripped 5 bases from V and 5 bases from J, with 24 bases between. CDR1 is ENHRY and CDR2 is SYGVKD in the germline V gene. CDR3 sequence: CAISPRNRNGGRTEAFF. CDR3 sequence (DNA): TGTGCCATCAGTCCACGAAACCGGAACGGGGGGAGGACTGAAGCTTTCTTT.

This chain links TRBV23-1 with TRBJ1-1; tentative D call: TRBD1 (5 bases). Being an ORF, TRBV23-1 has a function that is uncertain. The CDR3 runs 14 residues. V was clipped by 1 base and J by 4 bases, with 10 bases between them. In DNA form, the CDR3 reads TGCGCCAGCAGTCAATGGGGGGACGGCACTGAAGCTTTCTTT. This encodes CASSQWGDGTEAFF.

The chain has TRBV19 and TRBJ2-5; TRBD1 agrees at 7 bases. This CDR3 contains 15 residues. With V trimmed by 5 bases and J by 2 bases, 8 bases remained unmatched. Per germline, CDR1 LNHDA and CDR2 SQIVND (reference sequence). The DNA for the CDR3 is TGTGCCAGTAGTCCCGACAGGGCTGGGCAAGAGACCCAGTACTTC. Amino acids: CASSPDRAGQETQYF.

The chain carries TRBV28 and TRBJ2-7; D possibly corresponds to TRBD2 (5 bases). The CDR3 sequence is 15 residues long. Germline V gene data show CDR1 as MDHEN and CDR2 as SYDVKM. Trimming took 5 bases from V and 3 from J, leaving 17 bases between them. The CDR3 DNA sequence: TGTGCCAGCAGTCCGCCTCGGACTCGGCTCTACGAGCAGTACTTC. It encodes CASSPPRTRLYEQYF.

The V call is TRBV5-4, the J call TRBJ1-4; perhaps TRBD1 as D (6 bases). Germline V gene lookup returns CDR1 SGHNT and CDR2 YYREEE (reference sequence). The CDR3 spans 13 residues. V gave up 3 bases and J gave up 8 bases, with 11 bases separating them. The CDR3 nucleotides read TGTGCCAGCAGCTCCAACAGGGAGGAAAAACTGTTTTTT. It encodes CASSSNREEKLFF.

V is TRBV28 and J is TRBJ1-5, with 7 positions matching TRBD1. V lost 5 bases, J lost 6 bases, and 13 bases stayed unmatched. This CDR3 contains 16 residues. Germline assignment: CDR1 MDHEN and CDR2 SYDVKM. CDR3 nucleotide sequence: TGTGCCAGCAGTCCCCATGGAGGGACAGCCGGTCAGCCCCAGCATTTT. Protein sequence: CASSPHGGTAGQPQHF.

The chain recombines TRBV27 with TRBJ1-5, with 7 bases matching TRBD1. This CDR3 contains 17 residues. The germline gives CDR1 MNHEY, CDR2 SMNVEV (reference sequence). J gave up 0 bases and V 5 bases, and 10 bases lay outside the gene matches. This CDR3 is CASSPRGTVYSNQPQHF. CDR3 bases: TGTGCCAGCAGTCCCCGAGGGACAGTTTATAGCAATCAGCCCCAGCATTTT.

The rearrangement links TRBV27 to TRBJ2-7, with TRBD2 as a possible D gene (6 bases). V was trimmed by 5 bases and J by 2 bases, leaving 13 bases between them. CDR1 is MNHEY, CDR2 SMNVEV, per germline (reference sequence). This CDR3 has 14 amino acids. DNA of the CDR3: TGTGCCAGCAGTCATGGAGGGCCTGCCTACGAGCAGTACTTC. It specifies CASSHGGPAYEQYF.

J is TRBJ1-5 and V is TRBV28; 9 bases match TRBD1. The germline CDR1 and CDR2 sequences are MDHEN and SYDVKM. The trim removed 2 bases at V and 9 bases at J, leaving 5 bases unmatched. The CDR3 totals 14 residues. This CDR3 reads CASSLDQGQGPQHF. CDR3 DNA: TGTGCCAGCAGTTTAGATCAGGGACAGGGGCCCCAGCATTTT.

The chain's CDR3 is CASSLYGTGGNQPQHF. The CDR3 DNA is TGTGCCAGCAGCTTATATGGGACAGGGGGCAATCAGCCCCAGCATTTT. The chain combines TRBV11-3 with TRBJ1-5; TRBD1 matches 10 bases. Germline CDR1 and CDR2: SGHNT and YENEEA. CDR3 length equals 16 residues. Trimming removed 2 bases from V and 2 bases from J; junction bases left unmatched: 3.

The gene calls are TRBV6-5 and TRBJ1-5, with 11 bases identical to TRBD1. V was pared by 5 bases and J by 7 bases, with 4 bases of the junction left unmatched. Germline values: CDR1 MNHEY, CDR2 SVGAGI. The CDR3 spans 14 residues. The DNA of the CDR3 is TGTGCCAGCAGTCCGGACAGGGGGCAACAGCCCCAGCATTTT. It is translated as CASSPDRGQQPQHF.

The chain has TRBV23-1 and TRBJ2-1, with 14 bases identical to TRBD2. TRBV23-1 carries the ORF label, with uncertain function. Germline trimming cut 5 bases from V and 5 bases from J; bases unmatched to any gene: 8. The CDR3 totals 17 residues. CDR3 protein: CASSSGTSGSYDNEQFF. The CDR3 DNA reads TGCGCCAGCAGTTCCGGGACTAGCGGGAGTTACGACAATGAGCAGTTCTTC.

This chain joins TRBV23-1 and TRBJ1-5; D perhaps matches TRBD1 (5 bases). TRBV23-1 is assigned to the ORF class and has an uncertain function. The CDR3 has 17 residues. V was shortened by 6 bases and J by 5 bases, with 23 bases between the two germline ends. The CDR3 bases are TGCGCCAGCAGAAAAAAGGATAGGGGCGAAAGGGATCAGCCCCAGCATTTT. Translation: CASRKKDRGERDQPQHF.

The V call is TRBV28, the J call TRBJ2-7; a weak D match, TRBD1 (5 bases). The CDR3 consists of 16 residues. Germline loops: CDR1 MDHEN, CDR2 SYDVKM. The V end was cut by 1 base, the J end by 0 bases, with 13 bases between. CDR3: CASSLSAGKGSYEQYF. For the CDR3, the DNA is TGTGCCAGCAGTTTATCTGCAGGGAAAGGCTCCTACGAGCAGTACTTC.

CDR3 nucleotides: TGTGCCAGCAGTTATTTCGGAGCTAGAAACACTGAAGCTTTCTTT. Protein sequence: CASSYFGARNTEAFF. The V call is TRBV6-5, the J call TRBJ1-1, with no clear D. V was clipped by 3 bases and J by 2 bases, with 13 bases between them. This CDR3 is 15 amino acids long. The germline gives CDR1 MNHEY, CDR2 SVGAGI.

This clone was observed a single time. The chain uses TRBV6-5 and TRBJ1-4, with 9 nucleotides matching TRBD1. V shed 2 bases, J shed 5 bases, and the junction held 6 bases outside the gene matches. CDR3 length: 16 residues. Germline lookup yields CDR1 MNHEY and CDR2 SVGAGI. The CDR3 nucleotides are TGTGCCAGCAGTTACAGCCGACAGGGGGGAAATGAAAAACTGTTTTTT. As protein: CASSYSRQGGNEKLFF.

This chain's CDR3 is CASSQGNTIYF. The DNA for the CDR3 is TGTGCCAGCAGCCAGGGAAACACCATATATTTT. This sequence joins TRBV27 and TRBJ1-3; D is unclear. The V gene lost 6 bases and the J gene lost 4 bases, with 4 bases spanning the gap. This CDR3 comprises 11 residues. Germline CDR1 and CDR2: MNHEY and SMNVEV (reference sequence).

The chain links TRBV7-9 to TRBJ2-5; possibly TRBD1 for D (6 bases). The V gene's germline CDR1 is SEHNR and CDR2 FQNEAQ (reference sequence). The CDR3 runs 15 residues. Trimming took off 1 base at V and 2 bases at J, with 11 bases between the two ends. The CDR3 is CASSLDLQGQETQYF. Written as DNA, the CDR3 is TGTGCCAGCAGCTTAGACCTACAGGGTCAAGAGACCCAGTACTTC.

The V gene is TRBV6-1, the J gene TRBJ1-2; 8 nucleotides agree with TRBD1. V was clipped by 7 bases and J by 3 bases; unmatched bases: 4. The V gene's germline CDR1 is MNHNS and CDR2 SASEGT. CDR3 length: 13 amino acids. This CDR3 reads CASIIQGDYGYTF. The CDR3 DNA follows: TGTGCCAGCATTATACAGGGGGACTATGGCTACACCTTC.

V usage is TRBV9 and J usage is TRBJ2-5; 11 bases are a match to TRBD2. Trimming at V came to 3 bases and at J to 2 bases, leaving 6 bases not matched to a gene. Germline V gives CDR1 SGDLS, CDR2 YYNGEE. There are 16 residues in the CDR3. The CDR3 protein is CASSAGLAGGQETQYF. The CDR3 DNA reads as TGTGCCAGCAGCGCAGGACTAGCGGGCGGGCAAGAGACCCAGTACTTC.

The chain carries TRBV6-5 and TRBJ2-4, with a weak D call TRBD1 (6 bases). The CDR3 length is 15 residues. V was clipped by 7 bases and J by 1 base, with 14 bases between them. The germline V gene encodes CDR1 MNHEY and CDR2 SVGAGI. CDR3: CASTPAGEAKNIQYF. The CDR3 coding sequence is TGTGCCAGCACCCCCGCAGGGGAGGCCAAAAACATTCAGTACTTC.

This rearrangement joins TRBV19 to TRBJ1-1; 7 bases are shared with TRBD1. The CDR3 is 16 amino acids. V shed 5 bases, J shed 0 bases, and the junction held 9 bases outside the gene matches. The germline gives CDR1 LNHDA, CDR2 SQIVND (reference sequence). The CDR3 spells CASSYDRVPMNTEAFF. DNA of the CDR3: TGTGCCAGTAGTTACGACAGGGTCCCTATGAACACTGAAGCTTTCTTT. The full variable domain, completed using reference TRBV19 and TRBJ1-1, is DGGITQSPKYLFRKEGQNVTLSCEQNLNHDAMYWYRQDPGQGLRLIYYSQIVNDFQKGDIAEGYSVSREKKESFPLTVTSAQKNPTAFYLCASSYDRVPMNTEAFFGQGTRLTVV.

V is TRBV18 and J is TRBJ1-2; D is perhaps TRBD1 (6 bases). Trimming stripped 2 bases from V and 6 bases from J, with 16 bases between. The CDR3 consists of 15 residues. CDR1 is KGHSH and CDR2 is LQKENI in the germline V gene. The CDR3 bases are TGTGCCAGCTCACCAACGGCGGCGGGGGCGAATGGCTACACCTTC. Translated, it gives CASSPTAAGANGYTF.

The rearrangement joins TRBV7-8 to TRBJ2-7; the match to TRBD2 covers 8 bases. CDR1 is SGHVS, CDR2 FQNEAQ, per germline. There are 14 residues in the CDR3. Unmatched junction bases numbered 8, after V lost 6 bases and J lost 4 bases. Written as DNA, the CDR3 is TGTGCCAGCAGTCAGGGGACTAGTCTTTACGAGCAGTACTTC. It encodes CASSQGTSLYEQYF.

This chain uses TRBV28 with TRBJ1-4, with TRBD1 as a possible D gene (6 bases). The V end was cut by 5 bases, the J end by 3 bases, with 13 bases between. CDR3 length equals 15 residues. Per germline, CDR1 MDHEN and CDR2 SYDVKM. DNA of the CDR3: TGTGCCAGCAGTCTTACAGGGTCAGCTAATGAAAAACTGTTTTTT. This gives the protein CASSLTGSANEKLFF.

The chain couples TRBV14 to TRBJ1-1; no clear D. Deletions cut 1 base from V and 1 base from J, with 7 bases between. The germline V gene encodes CDR1 SGHDN and CDR2 FVKESK. This CDR3 has 14 residues. Here the CDR3 DNA reads TGTGCCAGCAGCCAAGTTTCCGGGAACACTGAAGCTTTCTTT. The encoded protein is CASSQVSGNTEAFF.

This clone was found once. For the CDR3, the DNA is TGTGCCAGCAGCTTCCGGTGGAACAGGGTCGGGGGGCCCAATGAGCAGTACTTC. Protein product: CASSFRWNRVGGPNEQYF. The gene calls are TRBV7-2 and TRBJ2-7; tentatively, D is TRBD2 (7 bases). The CDR3 spans 18 residues. Trimming removed 3 bases at V and 7 bases at J, with 28 bases between. CDR1 and CDR2 (germline): SGHTA, FQGNSA.

This clone was picked up a small number of times. The DNA of the CDR3 is TGCGCCAGCAGGCTTGGACTAGCGGCGAACACCGGGGAGCTGTTTTTT. It yields the protein CASRLGLAANTGELFF. The V gene is TRBV4-3, the J gene TRBJ2-2; 10 bases are a match to TRBD2. With 6 bases clipped from V and 0 bases from J, the junction kept 4 bases outside the gene matches. The CDR3 totals 16 residues. Germline CDR1 and CDR2: LGHNA and YSLEER.